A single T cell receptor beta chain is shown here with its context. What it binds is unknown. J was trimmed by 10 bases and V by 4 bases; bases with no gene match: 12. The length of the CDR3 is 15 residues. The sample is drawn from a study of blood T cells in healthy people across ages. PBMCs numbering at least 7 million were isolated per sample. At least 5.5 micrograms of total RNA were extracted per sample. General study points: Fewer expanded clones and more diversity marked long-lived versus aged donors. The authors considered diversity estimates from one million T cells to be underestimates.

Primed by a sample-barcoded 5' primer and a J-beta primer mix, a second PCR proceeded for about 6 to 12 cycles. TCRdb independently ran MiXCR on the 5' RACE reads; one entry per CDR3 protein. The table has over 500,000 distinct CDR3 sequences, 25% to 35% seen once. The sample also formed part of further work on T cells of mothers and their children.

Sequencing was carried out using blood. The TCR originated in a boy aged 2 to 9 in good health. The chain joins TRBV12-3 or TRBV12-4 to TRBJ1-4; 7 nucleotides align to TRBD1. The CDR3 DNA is TGTGCCAGCAGTTCCGGGACAGCTCTTAGAGGAAAACTGTTTTTT. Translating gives CASSSGTALRGKLFF.